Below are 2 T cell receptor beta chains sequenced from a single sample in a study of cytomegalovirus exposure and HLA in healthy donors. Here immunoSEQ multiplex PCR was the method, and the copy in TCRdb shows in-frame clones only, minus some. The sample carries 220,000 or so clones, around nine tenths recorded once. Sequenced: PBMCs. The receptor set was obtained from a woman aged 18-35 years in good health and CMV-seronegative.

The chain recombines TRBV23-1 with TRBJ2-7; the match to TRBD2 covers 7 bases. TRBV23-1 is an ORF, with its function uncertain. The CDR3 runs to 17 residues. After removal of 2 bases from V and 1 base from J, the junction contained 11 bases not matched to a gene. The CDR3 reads CASSQTPSGKTSYEQYF. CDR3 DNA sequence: TGCGCCAGCAGTCAAACCCCGAGCGGGAAAACATCCTACGAGCAGTACTTC.

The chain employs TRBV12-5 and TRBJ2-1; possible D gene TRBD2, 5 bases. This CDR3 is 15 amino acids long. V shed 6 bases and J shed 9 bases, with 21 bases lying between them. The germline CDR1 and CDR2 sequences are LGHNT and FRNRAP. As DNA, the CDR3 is TGTGCTAGTGGCCCTGGGTCCGGGAAAGGAAGTGAGCAGTTCTTC. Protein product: CASGPGSGKGSEQFF. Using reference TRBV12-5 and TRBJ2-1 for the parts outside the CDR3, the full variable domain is DARVTQTPRHKVTEMGQEVTMRCQPILGHNTVFWYRQTMMQGLELLAYFRNRAPLDDSGMPKDRFSAEMPDATLATLKIQPSEPRDSAVYFCASGPGSGKGSEQFFGPGTRLTVL.